This TCR beta chain was found in a study of blood T cell repertoires in COVID-19. Study-level background: Samples representing acute and convalescent COVID-19 were sourced from the United States, Italy and Spain. Sample material is recorded as cDNA or gDNA derived from T cells, B-cell-depleted T cells, or PBMCs.

This clone was seen a few times. Participants were aged about 18 to 100 years from 20 to 30 US areas. Deletions cut 6 bases from V and 8 bases from J, with 13 bases between. The CDR3 runs to 12 residues. The germline V gene has CDR1 MGHDK and CDR2 SYGVNS. The table came from immunoSEQ multiplex PCR; TCRdb's copy has only in-frame clones and leaves some out. This table holds almost 250,000 clones, 65% to 90% found once. This sequence was found in a woman in her forties or fifties with acute COVID-19. V gene TRBV25-1 combines with J gene TRBJ1-2; D perhaps matches TRBD1 (6 bases). The specimen sequenced was PBMCs or T cells enriched from blood (not recorded which). DNA of the CDR3: TGTGCCAGCAGGACAGGACAAAGAGGCTACACCTTC. Its translation is CASRTGQRGYTF.